This T cell receptor (beta chain) was recovered during a study of beta chain features in type 1 diabetes. Reverse transcribing all isolated RNA meant expressed TCRB transcripts were sequenced. Libraries were prepared by immunoSEQ multiplex PCR; TCRdb keeps only in-frame clonotypes and omits some of them. The sample has roughly 400,000 clones, approximately 14% seen once. There are 13 residues in the CDR3. The germline V gene encodes CDR1 SGHVS and CDR2 FNYEAQ. Trimming shortened V by 6 bases and J by 4 bases, and 11 bases separated the two germline ends. The study's findings and limits: A closer apparent resemblance between naive, central memory and Treg TCRB repertoires was seen in patients than in healthy donors. There were fewer insertions and more deletions at the VDJ junctions of type 1 diabetes patients.

The sample holds a few counts of this clone. Its antigen remains unknown. Sorting that relied on CD45RO/CCR7/CD25/CD127/CD95/CD27 yielded CD4+ naive, central memory, regulatory and stem cell-like memory cells. This chain connects TRBV7-6 to TRBJ2-3; unclear D gene. The clonotype was recovered from a man aged 25 to 40 in good health. Sequenced input: naive CD4+ T cells from blood. For the CDR3, the DNA is TGTGCCAGCAGTTCCGCGGTATCAGATACGCAGTATTTT. Translated: CASSSAVSDTQYF. Supplemented by reference TRBV7-6 and TRBJ2-3, the full variable domain reads GAGVSQSPRYKVTKRGQDVALRCDPISGHVSLYWYRQALGQGPEFLTYFNYEAQQDKSGLPNDRFSAERPEGSISTLTIQRTEQRDSAMYRCASSSAVSDTQYFGPGTRLTVL.